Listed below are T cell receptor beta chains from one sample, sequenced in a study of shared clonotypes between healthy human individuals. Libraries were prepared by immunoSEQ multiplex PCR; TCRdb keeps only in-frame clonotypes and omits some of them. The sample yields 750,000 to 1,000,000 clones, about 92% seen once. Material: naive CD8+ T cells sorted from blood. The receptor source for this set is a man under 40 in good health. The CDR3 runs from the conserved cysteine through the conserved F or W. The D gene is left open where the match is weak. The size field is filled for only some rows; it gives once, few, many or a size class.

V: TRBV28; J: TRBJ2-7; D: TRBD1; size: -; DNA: TGTGCCAGCAGCACCCGGGACAGGGAGAATTGGTACGAGCAGTACTTC; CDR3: CASSTRDRENWYEQYF
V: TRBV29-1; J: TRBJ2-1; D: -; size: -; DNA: TGCAGCGTTGAAGACAATGAGCAGTTCTTC; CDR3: CSVEDNEQFF
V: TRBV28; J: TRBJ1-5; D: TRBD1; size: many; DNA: TGTGCCAGCAGTAACCGTGACAGGGGAAATCAGCCCCAGCATTTT; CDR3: CASSNRDRGNQPQHF
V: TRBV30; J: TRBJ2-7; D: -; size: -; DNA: TGTGCCTGGAGCGCCGGGATAGGGCTCATGTCCTACGAGCAGTACTTC; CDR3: CAWSAGIGLMSYEQYF
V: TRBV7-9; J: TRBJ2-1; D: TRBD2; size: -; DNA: TGTGCCAGCAGCTTAGACGGGAGGGCCAAAAATGAGCAGTTCTTC; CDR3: CASSLDGRAKNEQFF
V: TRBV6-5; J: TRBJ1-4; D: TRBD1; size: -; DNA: TGTGCCAGTGGGACAGCGGGTGAAAAACTGTTTTTT; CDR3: CASGTAGEKLFF
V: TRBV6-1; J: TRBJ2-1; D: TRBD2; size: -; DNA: TGTGCCAGCAGTGAAAAAGGACTAGGGGAGCAGTTCTTC; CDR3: CASSEKGLGEQFF
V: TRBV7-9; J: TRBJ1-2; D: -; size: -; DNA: TGTGCCAGCAGCTTTCTCGGCACCTATGGCTACACCTTC; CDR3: CASSFLGTYGYTF
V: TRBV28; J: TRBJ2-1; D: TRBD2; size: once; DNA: TGTGCCAGCAGTTTATTAGTTAGCGGGAGGCGAGAGCAGTTCTTC; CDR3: CASSLLVSGRREQFF
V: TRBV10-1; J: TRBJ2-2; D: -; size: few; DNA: TGCGCCAGCAGTGATCCGGCCGGGGAGCTGTTTTTT; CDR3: CASSDPAGELFF
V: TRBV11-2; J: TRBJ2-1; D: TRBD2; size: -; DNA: TGTGCCAGCAGCATTAGCGGGAGTCATGAGCAGTTCTTC; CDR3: CASSISGSHEQFF
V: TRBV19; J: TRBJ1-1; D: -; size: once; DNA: TGTGCCAGTAGTTATTACATGAACACTGAAGCTTTCTTT; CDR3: CASSYYMNTEAFF
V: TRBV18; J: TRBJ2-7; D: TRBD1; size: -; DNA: TGTGCCAGCTCACCACCGGACAGGGTAGTATCCTACGAGCAGTACTTC; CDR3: CASSPPDRVVSYEQYF
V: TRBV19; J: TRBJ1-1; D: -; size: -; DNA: TGTGCCGCGGGCAGAAGGAACACTGAAGCTTTCTTT; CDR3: CAAGRRNTEAFF
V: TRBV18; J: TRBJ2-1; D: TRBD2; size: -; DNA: TGTGCCAGCTCACCTAAGGAGCCGGGAGGAATTTACTACAATGAGCAGTTCTTC; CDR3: CASSPKEPGGIYYNEQFF
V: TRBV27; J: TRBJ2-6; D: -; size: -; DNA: TGTGCCAGCAGTCCCAGGGCTGCTGGGGCCAACGTCCTGACTTTC; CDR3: CASSPRAAGANVLTF
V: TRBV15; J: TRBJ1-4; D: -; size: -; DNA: TGTGCCACCAGCAGAGTCACGGGGAATGAAAAACTGTTTTTT; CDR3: CATSRVTGNEKLFF
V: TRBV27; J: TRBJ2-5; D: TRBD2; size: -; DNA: TGTGCCAGCAGTTTAGGGCGGGGGAAGACCCAGTACTTC; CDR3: CASSLGRGKTQYF
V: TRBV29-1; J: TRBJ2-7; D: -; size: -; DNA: TGCAGCGTGGCCCGTGACAACCCCTACGAGCAGTACTTC; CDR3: CSVARDNPYEQYF
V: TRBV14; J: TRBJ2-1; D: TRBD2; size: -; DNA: TGTGCCAGCAGCCAAGCGAAGCCGGGACTAGCGGGAGCCAGGGGGAATGAGCAGTTCTTC; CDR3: CASSQAKPGLAGARGNEQFF
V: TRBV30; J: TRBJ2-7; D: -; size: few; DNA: TGTGCCTGGAGTGTACCCGGATATTACGAGCAGTACTTC; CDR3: CAWSVPGYYEQYF
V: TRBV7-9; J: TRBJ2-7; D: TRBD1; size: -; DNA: TGTGCCAGCAGCTCAGACAGGGGATACGAGCAGTACTTC; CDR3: CASSSDRGYEQYF
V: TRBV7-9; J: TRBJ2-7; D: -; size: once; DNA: TGTGCCAGCAGCCCGTCGCGTCGGGGATCCTACGAGCAGTACTTC; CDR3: CASSPSRRGSYEQYF
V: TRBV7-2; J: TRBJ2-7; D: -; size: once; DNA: TGTGCCAGCAGCCACGGTGCGGTGTACGAGCAGTACTTC; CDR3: CASSHGAVYEQYF
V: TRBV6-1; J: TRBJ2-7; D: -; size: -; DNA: TGTGCCAGCACCCTGGTGAGACGGTCCTACGAGCAGTACTTC; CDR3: CASTLVRRSYEQYF
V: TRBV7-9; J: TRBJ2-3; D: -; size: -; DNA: TGTGCCAGCAGCTTAGCGGGTAGCGGTAGCACAGATACGCAGTATTTT; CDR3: CASSLAGSGSTDTQYF
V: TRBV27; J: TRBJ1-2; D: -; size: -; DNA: TGTGCCAGCAGTTTGAACATCTACTATGGCTACACCTTC; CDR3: CASSLNIYYGYTF
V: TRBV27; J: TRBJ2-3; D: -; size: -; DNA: TGTGCCAGCTCCGGGAGTTTCGGAGATACGCAGTATTTT; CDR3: CASSGSFGDTQYF
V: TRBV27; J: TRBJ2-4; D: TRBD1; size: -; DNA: TGTGCCAGCAGTTTAGACAGGGGGACAAACATTCAGTACTTC; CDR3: CASSLDRGTNIQYF
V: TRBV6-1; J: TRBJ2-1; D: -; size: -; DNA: TGTGCCAGCAGTGAAAAATACGAGAAAGAGCAGTTCTTC; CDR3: CASSEKYEKEQFF
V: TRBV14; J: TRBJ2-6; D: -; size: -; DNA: TGTGCCAGCAGCCAAGTTACTTCTGGGGCCAACGTCCTGACTTTC; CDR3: CASSQVTSGANVLTF
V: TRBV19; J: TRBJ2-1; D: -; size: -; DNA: TGTGCCAGTAGTATAGATTCAGGCTGGAATGAGCAGTTCTTC; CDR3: CASSIDSGWNEQFF
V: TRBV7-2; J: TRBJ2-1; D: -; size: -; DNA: TGTGCCAGCAGCTTAGGATACAACAATGAGCAGTTCTTC; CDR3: CASSLGYNNEQFF
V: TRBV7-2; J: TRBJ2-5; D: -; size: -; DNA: TGTGCCAGCAGCCCCACGGGGCCCCCGGAGACCCAGTACTTC; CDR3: CASSPTGPPETQYF
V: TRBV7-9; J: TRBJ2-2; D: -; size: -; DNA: TGTGCCAGCAGCCTCCCCAGACACACCGGGGAGCTGTTTTTT; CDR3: CASSLPRHTGELFF
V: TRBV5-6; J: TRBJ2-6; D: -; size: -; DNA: TGTGCCAGCAGCTTGCAAGGGGCCAACGTCCTGACTTTC; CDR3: CASSLQGANVLTF
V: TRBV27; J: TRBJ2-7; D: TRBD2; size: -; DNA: TGTGCCAGCAGTCCGGGACTAGCGGGAATGTACTTC; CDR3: CASSPGLAGMYF
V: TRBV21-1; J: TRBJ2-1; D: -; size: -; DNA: TGTGCCAGCGGGTCTGGCGGGAGTACCACCTACAATGAGCAGTTCTTC; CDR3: CASGSGGSTTYNEQFF
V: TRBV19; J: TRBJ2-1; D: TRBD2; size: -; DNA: TGTGCCAGTAGTCCGACTAGCGGCTACTACAATGAGCAGTTCTTC; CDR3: CASSPTSGYYNEQFF
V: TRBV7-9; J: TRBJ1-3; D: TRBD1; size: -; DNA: TGTGCCAGCAGCTTAGGGGACAGTCAAAACACCATATATTTT; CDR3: CASSLGDSQNTIYF
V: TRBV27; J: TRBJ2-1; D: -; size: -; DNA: TGTGCCAGCAGTTGGAGCCGGGAAAATGAGCAGTTCTTC; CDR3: CASSWSRENEQFF
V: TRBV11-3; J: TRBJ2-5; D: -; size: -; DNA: TGTGCCAGCAGCTTCCCGAGACTCGTCGGGGAGACCCAGTACTTC; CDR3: CASSFPRLVGETQYF